The clone carrying this T cell receptor (beta chain) was counted only a few times. The entry originates in a study of blood T cell repertoires in COVID-19. The repertoire was sequenced with immunoSEQ multiplex PCR; TCRdb's copy has only in-frame clones and lacks some. The table records a few hundred thousand clones, around 85% of them present only once. The study assigned cohorts using participant-reported clinical history. Two negative PCRs, clearance, or symptom resolution characterized the recovered Cohort 3 donors. The source is a man aged 25-45 years who had recovered from COVID-19. The source material was PBMCs or T cells enriched from blood (not recorded which).

The CDR3 nucleotides are TGTGCCAGCAGTTACGAGCCGTCGGTGAACACTGAAGCTTTCTTT. Translation gives CASSYEPSVNTEAFF. The chain carries TRBV6-2 or TRBV6-3 and TRBJ1-1; D call uncertain. Trimming took 2 bases from V and 0 from J, leaving 10 bases between them. CDR1 MNHEY and CDR2 SVGEGT come from the germline V gene. CDR3 length: 15 amino acids.